This T cell receptor beta chain was recovered during a study of blood T cell repertoires in COVID-19. Across the study: Nucleic acid was either cDNA or gDNA, and it came from T cells, B-cell-depleted T cells, or PBMCs.

Trimming at V came to 4 bases and at J to 0 bases, leaving 8 bases not matched to a gene. CDR3 size: 16 residues. CDR1 is MNHNY and CDR2 is SVGAGI in the germline V gene (reference sequence). As handled by the study authors: Reference gene primer amplification yielded estimated nucleated cell counts. The protocol was immunoSEQ multiplex PCR, while the TCRdb copy is restricted to in-frame clones and leaves out a portion. The V and J calls and the clone size are those of that table, but D and trimming were determined from the DNA. This repertoire shows about 44,000 clones, about 89% found once; its top ten account for roughly a sixth.

This chain connects TRBV6-6 to TRBJ1-1; 7 nucleotides match TRBD1. The clonotype originates from a man aged 70 or older with active COVID-19. The sample taken for sequencing was peripheral blood. The CDR3, as DNA: TGTGCCAGCAGTTCGGACAGGACTGCGATGAACACTGAAGCTTTCTTT. Translated: CASSSDRTAMNTEAFF.